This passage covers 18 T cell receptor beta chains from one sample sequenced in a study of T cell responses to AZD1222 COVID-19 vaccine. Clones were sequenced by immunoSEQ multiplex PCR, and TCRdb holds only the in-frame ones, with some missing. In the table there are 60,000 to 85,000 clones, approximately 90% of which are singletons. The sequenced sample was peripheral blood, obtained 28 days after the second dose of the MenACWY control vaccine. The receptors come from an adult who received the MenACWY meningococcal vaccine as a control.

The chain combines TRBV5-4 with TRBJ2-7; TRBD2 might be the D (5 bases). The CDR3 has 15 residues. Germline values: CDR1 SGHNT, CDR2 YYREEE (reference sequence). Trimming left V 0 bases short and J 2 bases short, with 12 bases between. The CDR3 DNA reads TGTGCCAGCAGCTTGGAGGGCTTCGGGGCCTACGAGCAGTACTTC. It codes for CASSLEGFGAYEQYF.

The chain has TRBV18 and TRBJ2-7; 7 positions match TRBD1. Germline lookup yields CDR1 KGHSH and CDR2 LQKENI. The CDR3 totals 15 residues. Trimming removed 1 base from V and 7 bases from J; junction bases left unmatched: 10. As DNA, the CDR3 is TGTGCCAGCTCACCACTGGCAGGGGGAATTGGTGAGCAGTACTTC. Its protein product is CASSPLAGGIGEQYF. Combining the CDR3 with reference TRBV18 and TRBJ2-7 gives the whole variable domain NAGVMQNPRHLVRRRGQEARLRCSPMKGHSHVYWYRQLPEEGLKFMVYLQKENIIDESGMPKERFSAEFPKEGPSILRIQQVVRGDSAAYFCASSPLAGGIGEQYFGPGTRLTVT.

The CDR3 nucleotides are TGCGCCAGCAGCCAAGAAGGGCAAATCCCAGGGGGCTACACCTTC. Encoded protein: CASSQEGQIPGGYTF. This rearrangement joins TRBV4-3 to TRBJ1-2; tentatively, D is TRBD1 (5 bases). The CDR3 spans 15 residues. V shed 0 bases and J shed 8 bases, with 16 bases lying between them. The germline V gene has CDR1 LGHNA and CDR2 YSLEER.

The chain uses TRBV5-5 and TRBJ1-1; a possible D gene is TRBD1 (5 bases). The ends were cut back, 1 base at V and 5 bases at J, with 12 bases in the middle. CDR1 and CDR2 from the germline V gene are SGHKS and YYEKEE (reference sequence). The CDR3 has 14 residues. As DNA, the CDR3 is TGTGCCAGCAGCTTGAGTCCGGGGGTGACTGAAGCTTTCTTT. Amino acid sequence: CASSLSPGVTEAFF.

DNA of the CDR3: TGTGCCAGCAGTTCACCCGGGACAGTGACCTACGAGCAGTACTTC. It codes for CASSSPGTVTYEQYF. This rearrangement joins TRBV27 to TRBJ2-7, with 7 bases aligning to TRBD1. Germline V gene sequence: CDR1 MNHEY, CDR2 SMNVEV (reference sequence). The CDR3 totals 15 residues. The junction had 8 bases not matched to a gene; V was cut back by 4 bases and J by 2 bases.

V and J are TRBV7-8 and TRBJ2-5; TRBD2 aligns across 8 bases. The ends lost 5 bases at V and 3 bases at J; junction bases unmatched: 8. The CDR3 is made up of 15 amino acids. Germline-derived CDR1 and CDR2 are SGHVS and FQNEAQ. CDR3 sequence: CASSRDGLAEETQYF. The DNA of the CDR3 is TGTGCCAGCAGCCGAGACGGACTAGCCGAAGAGACCCAGTACTTC.

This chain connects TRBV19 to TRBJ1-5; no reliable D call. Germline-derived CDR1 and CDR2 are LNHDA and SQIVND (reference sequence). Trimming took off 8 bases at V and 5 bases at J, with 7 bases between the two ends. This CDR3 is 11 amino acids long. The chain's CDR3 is CASGYHQPQHF. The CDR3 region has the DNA TGTGCCAGTGGGTATCATCAGCCCCAGCATTTT.

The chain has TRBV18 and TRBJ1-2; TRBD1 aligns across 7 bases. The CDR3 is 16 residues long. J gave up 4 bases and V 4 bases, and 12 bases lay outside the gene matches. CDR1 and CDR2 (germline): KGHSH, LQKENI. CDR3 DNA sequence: TGTGCCAGCTCACAAGGGACAGCGGATCGTGGCTATGGCTACACCTTC. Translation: CASSQGTADRGYGYTF.

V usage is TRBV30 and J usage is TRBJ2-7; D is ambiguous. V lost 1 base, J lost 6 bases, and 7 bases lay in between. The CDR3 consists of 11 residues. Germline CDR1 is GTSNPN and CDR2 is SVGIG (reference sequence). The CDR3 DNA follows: TGTGCCTGGAGTGGTGGCTCCGAGCAGTACTTC. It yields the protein CAWSGGSEQYF.

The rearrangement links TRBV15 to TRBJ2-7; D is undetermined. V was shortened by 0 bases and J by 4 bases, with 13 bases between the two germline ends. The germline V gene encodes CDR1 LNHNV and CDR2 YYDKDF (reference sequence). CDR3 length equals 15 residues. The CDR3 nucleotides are TGTGCCACCAGCAGAGATCTAAGCCAATCTTACGAGCAGTACTTC. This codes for CATSRDLSQSYEQYF.

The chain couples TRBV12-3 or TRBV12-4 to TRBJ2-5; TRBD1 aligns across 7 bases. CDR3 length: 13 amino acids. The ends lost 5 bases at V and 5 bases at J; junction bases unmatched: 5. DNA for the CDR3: TGTGCCAGCAGTACAGAGGGGGCTGAGACCCAGTACTTC. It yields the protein CASSTEGAETQYF.

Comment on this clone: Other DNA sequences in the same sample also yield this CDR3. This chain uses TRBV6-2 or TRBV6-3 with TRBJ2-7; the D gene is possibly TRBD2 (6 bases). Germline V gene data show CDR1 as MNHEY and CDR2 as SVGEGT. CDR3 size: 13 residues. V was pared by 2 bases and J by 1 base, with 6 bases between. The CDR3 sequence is CASSYSGSYEQYF. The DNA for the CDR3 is TGTGCCAGCAGTTACAGCGGGTCCTACGAGCAGTACTTC.

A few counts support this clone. The CDR3 is CASSLWRGETQYF. The CDR3 nucleotides are TGTGCCAGCAGCTTATGGCGGGGGGAGACCCAGTACTTC. The chain recombines TRBV7-2 with TRBJ2-5, with TRBD2 identical over 7 bases. The trim removed 2 bases at V and 5 bases at J, leaving 2 bases unmatched. CDR1 and CDR2 (germline): SGHTA, FQGNSA. This CDR3 comprises 13 residues.

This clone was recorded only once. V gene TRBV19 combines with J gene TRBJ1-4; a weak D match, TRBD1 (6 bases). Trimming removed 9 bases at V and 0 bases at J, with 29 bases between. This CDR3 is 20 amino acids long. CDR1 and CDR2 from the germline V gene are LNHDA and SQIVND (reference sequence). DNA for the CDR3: TGTGCCAGCCAAAGGGGGAGAGGATTCAGGGGCGCCGCAACTAATGAAAAACTGTTTTTT. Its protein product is CASQRGRGFRGAATNEKLFF.

DNA for the CDR3: TGTGCCAGCAGCCAAACAGGGGGCGGGTGGGCTTTCTTT. Translation: CASSQTGGGWAFF. The rearrangement uses TRBV7-3 and TRBJ1-1; 9 positions match TRBD1. Germline V gene sequence: CDR1 SGHTA, CDR2 FQGTGA. The length of the CDR3 is 13 residues. Trimming took 5 bases from V and 11 from J; bases not matched to a gene: 9.

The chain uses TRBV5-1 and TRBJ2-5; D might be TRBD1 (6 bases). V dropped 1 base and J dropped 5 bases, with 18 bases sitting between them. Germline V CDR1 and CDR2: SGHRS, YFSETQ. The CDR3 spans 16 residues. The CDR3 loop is CASSLSPEGVWETQYF. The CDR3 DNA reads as TGCGCCAGCAGCTTGTCTCCCGAGGGGGTGTGGGAGACCCAGTACTTC.

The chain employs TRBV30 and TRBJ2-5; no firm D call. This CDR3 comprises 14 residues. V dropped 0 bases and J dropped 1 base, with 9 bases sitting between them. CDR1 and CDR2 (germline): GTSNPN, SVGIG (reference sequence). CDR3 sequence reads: CAWSVDLVQETQYF. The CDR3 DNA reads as TGTGCCTGGAGTGTAGATCTTGTCCAAGAGACCCAGTACTTC.

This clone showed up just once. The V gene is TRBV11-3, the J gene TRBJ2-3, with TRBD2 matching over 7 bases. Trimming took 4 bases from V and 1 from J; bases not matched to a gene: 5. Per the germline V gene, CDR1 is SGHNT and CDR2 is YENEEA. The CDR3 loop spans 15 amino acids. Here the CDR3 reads CASSSPSGGTDTQYF. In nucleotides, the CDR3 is TGTGCCAGCAGCTCGCCTAGCGGCGGCACAGATACGCAGTATTTT.